This TCR beta chain was found in a study of untreated major depressive disorder. General study findings and limits: Only three preselected Vbeta families were compared in sequencing. Sequencing showed nonsignificant TRBV25-01 and TRBV02-01 differences matching flow cytometry.

The donors were all European-descended. CD4+ T cells were isolated from thawed PBMCs by magnetic negative selection. With 6 bases clipped from V and 4 bases from J, the junction kept 8 bases outside the gene matches. The V gene's germline CDR1 is KGHSH and CDR2 LQKENI. This CDR3 region has 14 residues. TCRdb's copy holds only in-frame clones and misses some; the assay was immunoSEQ multiplex PCR. The sample consists of approximately 20,000 clones, approximately 95% of them appearing once. To note about this clone: The target antigen is unknown.

The TCR sequence derives from a man aged 30 to 45 in good health. The sample taken for sequencing was CD4+ T cells from PBMCs. V is TRBV18 and J is TRBJ2-7; 8 bases align to TRBD2. The CDR3, as DNA: TGTGCCAGCTCGCCGGGACTAGTTTCTTACGAGCAGTACTTC. Translation: CASSPGLVSYEQYF.